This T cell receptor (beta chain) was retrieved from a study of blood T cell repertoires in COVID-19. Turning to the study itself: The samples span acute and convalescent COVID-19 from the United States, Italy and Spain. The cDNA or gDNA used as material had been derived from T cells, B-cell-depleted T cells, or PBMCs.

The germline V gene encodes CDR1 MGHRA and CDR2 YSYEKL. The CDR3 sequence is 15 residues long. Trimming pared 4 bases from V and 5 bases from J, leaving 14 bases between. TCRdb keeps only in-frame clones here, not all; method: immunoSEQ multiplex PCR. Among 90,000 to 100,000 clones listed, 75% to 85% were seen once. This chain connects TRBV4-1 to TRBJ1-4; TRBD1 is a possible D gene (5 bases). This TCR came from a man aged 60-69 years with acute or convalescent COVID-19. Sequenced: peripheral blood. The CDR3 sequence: CASSRDFRGNEKLFF. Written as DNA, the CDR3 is TGCGCCAGCAGCCGGGATTTTCGGGGGAATGAAAAACTGTTTTTT.